These 8 T cell receptor beta chains came from one sample sequenced in a study of regulatory dendritic cells for organ transplantation. Measured with immunoSEQ multiplex PCR; TCRdb has only the in-frame clones, and not every one. The repertoire holds about 20,000 clones, with just under 75% as singletons. Material: memory CD4+ T cells from blood. Subset denoted: CD45RO+ memory T cells. The receptors were sampled from a human donor in good health.

V usage is TRBV13 and J usage is TRBJ2-5, with 9 positions matching TRBD2. This CDR3 region has 17 residues. V lost 1 base and J lost 2; bases outside the gene matches: 8. The germline CDR1 and CDR2 sequences are PRHDT and FYEKMQ (reference sequence). CDR3: CASSLVGLAGTQETQYF. The CDR3 nucleotides read TGTGCCAGCAGCTTAGTTGGGCTAGCGGGAACTCAAGAGACCCAGTACTTC.

The rearrangement uses TRBV5-4 and TRBJ2-1; D is undetermined. Germline-derived CDR1 and CDR2 are SGHNT and YYREEE (reference sequence). Trimming shortened V by 0 bases and J by 15 bases, and 16 bases separated the two germline ends. The CDR3 consists of 13 residues. CDR3 DNA: TGTGCCAGCAGCTTGGGGGTCCTCTCTAGTACGTTCTTC. Protein: CASSLGVLSSTFF. Filled out from reference TRBV5-4 and TRBJ2-1, the complete variable domain reads ETGVTQSPTHLIKTRGQQVTLRCSSQSGHNTVSWYQQALGQGPQFIFQYYREEENGRGNFPPRFSGLQFPNYSSELNVNALELDDSALYLCASSLGVLSSTFFGPGTRLTVL.

V is TRBV5-8 and J is TRBJ2-1; no reliable D call. The CDR3 is 16 residues long. V was shortened by 0 bases and J by 0 bases, with 10 bases between the two germline ends. Looked up from germline, CDR1 is SGHTS and CDR2 is YDEGEE. CDR3 sequence (DNA): TGTGCCAGCAGCTTGGCCCAGGCGAGCTCCTACAATGAGCAGTTCTTC. Its translation is CASSLAQASSYNEQFF.

The chain is built from TRBV4-2 and TRBJ2-5, with TRBD2 identical over 11 bases. The CDR3 runs to 16 residues. CDR1 and CDR2 from the germline V gene are LGHNA and YNFKEQ. With 1 base clipped from V and 5 bases from J, the junction kept 6 bases outside the gene matches. This CDR3 is CASSQGSGGASETQYF. CDR3 DNA sequence: TGTGCCAGCAGCCAAGGTAGCGGGGGGGCCAGTGAGACCCAGTACTTC.

This clone was detected only once. The chain combines TRBV5-5 with TRBJ2-5; D unresolved. The V gene's germline CDR1 is SGHKS and CDR2 YYEKEE (reference sequence). The CDR3 has 14 amino acids. Trimming removed 0 bases from V and 4 bases from J, with 10 bases in between. The CDR3 region has the DNA TGTGCCAGCAGCTTGGGTCCCAATGTAGAGACCCAGTACTTC. Protein sequence: CASSLGPNVETQYF.

The V gene is TRBV12-5, the J gene TRBJ2-5; possible D gene TRBD1, 5 bases. The CDR3 covers 15 residues. The V end was cut by 5 bases, the J end by 1 base, with 14 bases between. The germline CDR1 and CDR2 sequences are LGHNT and FRNRAP. The CDR3 DNA follows: TGTGCTAGTGGTCCCCAAGGGGATTTCCAAGAGACCCAGTACTTC. Protein: CASGPQGDFQETQYF.

The chain employs TRBV11-2 and TRBJ1-2; no clear D. In germline, CDR1 is SGHAT, CDR2 FQNNGV. V lost 5 bases, J lost 2 bases, and 9 bases lay in between. There are 13 residues in the CDR3. CDR3 protein: CASSGGLNYGYTF. DNA for the CDR3: TGTGCCAGCAGCGGCGGATTAAACTATGGCTACACCTTC. The whole variable domain, remainder taken from reference TRBV11-2 and TRBJ1-2, is EAGVAQSPRYKIIEKRQSVAFWCNPISGHATLYWYQQILGQGPKLLIQFQNNGVVDDSQLPKDRFSAERLKGVDSTLKIQPAKLEDSAVYLCASSGGLNYGYTFGSGTRLTVV.

The chain is built from TRBV2 and TRBJ2-7; D is unresolved. V shed 2 bases and J shed 3 bases, with 2 bases lying between them. The CDR3 consists of 11 residues. Germline values: CDR1 SNHLY, CDR2 FYNNEI. The CDR3 here is CASSEYYEQYF. The CDR3 nucleotides read TGTGCCAGCAGTGAATACTACGAGCAGTACTTC.